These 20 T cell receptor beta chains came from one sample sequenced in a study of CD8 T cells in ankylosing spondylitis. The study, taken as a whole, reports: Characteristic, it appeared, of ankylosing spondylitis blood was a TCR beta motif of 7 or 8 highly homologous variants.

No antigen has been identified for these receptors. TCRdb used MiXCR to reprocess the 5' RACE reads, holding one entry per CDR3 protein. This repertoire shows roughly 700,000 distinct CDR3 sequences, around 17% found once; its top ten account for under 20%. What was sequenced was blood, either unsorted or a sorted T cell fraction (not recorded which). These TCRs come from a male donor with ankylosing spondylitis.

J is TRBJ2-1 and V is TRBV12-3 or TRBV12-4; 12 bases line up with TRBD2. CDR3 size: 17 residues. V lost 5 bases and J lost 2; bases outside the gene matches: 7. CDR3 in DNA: TGTGCCAGCAGTGACCGACTAGCGGGAGTGGCCTACAATGAGCAGTTCTTC. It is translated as CASSDRLAGVAYNEQFF.

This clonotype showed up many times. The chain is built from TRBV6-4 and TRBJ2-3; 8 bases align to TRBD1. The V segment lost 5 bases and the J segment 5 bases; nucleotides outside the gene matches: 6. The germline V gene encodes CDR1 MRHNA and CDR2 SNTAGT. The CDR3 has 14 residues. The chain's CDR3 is CASSKQGAEDTQYF. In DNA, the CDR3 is TGTGCCAGCAGTAAGCAGGGGGCTGAAGATACGCAGTATTTT.

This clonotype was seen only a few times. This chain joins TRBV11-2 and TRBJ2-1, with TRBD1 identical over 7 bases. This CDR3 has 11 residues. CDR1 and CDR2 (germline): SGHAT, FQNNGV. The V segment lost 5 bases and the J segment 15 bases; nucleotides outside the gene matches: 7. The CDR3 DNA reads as TGTGCCAGCAGCCTAGCCGGGGACAGGTTCTTC. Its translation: CASSLAGDRFF.

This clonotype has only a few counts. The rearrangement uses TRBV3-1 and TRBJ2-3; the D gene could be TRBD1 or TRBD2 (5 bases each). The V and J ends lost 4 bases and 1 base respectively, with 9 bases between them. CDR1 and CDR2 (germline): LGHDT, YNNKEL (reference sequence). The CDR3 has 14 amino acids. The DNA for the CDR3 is TGTGCCAGCAGCCGACGGGACCGCACAGATACGCAGTATTTT. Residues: CASSRRDRTDTQYF.

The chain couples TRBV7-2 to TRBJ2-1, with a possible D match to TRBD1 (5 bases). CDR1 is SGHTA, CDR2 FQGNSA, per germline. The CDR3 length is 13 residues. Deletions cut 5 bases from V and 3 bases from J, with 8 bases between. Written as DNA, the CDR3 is TGTGCCAGCAGCGCAGACAGCTACAATGAGCAGTTCTTC. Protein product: CASSADSYNEQFF.

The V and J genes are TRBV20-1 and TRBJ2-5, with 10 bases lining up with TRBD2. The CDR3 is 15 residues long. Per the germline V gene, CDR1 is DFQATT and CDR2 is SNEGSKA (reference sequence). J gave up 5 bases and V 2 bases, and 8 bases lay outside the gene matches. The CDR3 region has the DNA TGCAGTGCTAGAAGAAAGCGGGGGGGCGGGGAGACCCAGTACTTC. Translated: CSARRKRGGGETQYF.

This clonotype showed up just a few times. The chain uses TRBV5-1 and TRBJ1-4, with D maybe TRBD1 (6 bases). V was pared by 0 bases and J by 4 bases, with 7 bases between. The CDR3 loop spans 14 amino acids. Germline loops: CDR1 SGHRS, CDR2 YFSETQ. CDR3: CASSLAGDNEKLFF. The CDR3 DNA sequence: TGCGCCAGCAGCTTGGCAGGGGATAATGAAAAACTGTTTTTT.

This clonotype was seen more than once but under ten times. The CDR3 protein is CASTLRQMNEKLFF. The CDR3 nucleotides are TGTGCCAGCACCTTAAGACAGATGAATGAAAAACTGTTTTTT. This sequence joins TRBV28 and TRBJ1-4, with D possibly being TRBD1 (5 bases). Trimming left V 7 bases short and J 5 bases short, with 14 bases between. This CDR3 spans 14 amino acids. CDR1 is MDHEN and CDR2 is SYDVKM in the germline V gene.

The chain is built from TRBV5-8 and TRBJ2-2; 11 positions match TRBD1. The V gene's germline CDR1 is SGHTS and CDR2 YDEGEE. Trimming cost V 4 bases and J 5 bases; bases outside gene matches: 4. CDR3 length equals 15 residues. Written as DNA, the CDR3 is TGTGCCAGCAGCAAGGGGACAGGGGGGACCGGGGAGCTGTTTTTT. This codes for CASSKGTGGTGELFF.

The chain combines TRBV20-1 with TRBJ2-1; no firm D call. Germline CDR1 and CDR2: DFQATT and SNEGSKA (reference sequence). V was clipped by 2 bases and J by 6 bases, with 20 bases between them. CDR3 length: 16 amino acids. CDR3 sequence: CSARPMTQAVLNEQFF. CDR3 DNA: TGCAGTGCTAGACCAATGACCCAGGCGGTCCTCAATGAGCAGTTCTTC.

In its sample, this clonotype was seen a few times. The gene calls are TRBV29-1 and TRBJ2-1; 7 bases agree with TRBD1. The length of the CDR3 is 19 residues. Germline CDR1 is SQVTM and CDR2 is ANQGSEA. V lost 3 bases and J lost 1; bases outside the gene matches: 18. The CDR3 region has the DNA TGCAGCGTTGATTTGATTCCGGGACAGCTTCAACTTTCCTACAATGAGCAGTTCTTC. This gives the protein CSVDLIPGQLQLSYNEQFF.

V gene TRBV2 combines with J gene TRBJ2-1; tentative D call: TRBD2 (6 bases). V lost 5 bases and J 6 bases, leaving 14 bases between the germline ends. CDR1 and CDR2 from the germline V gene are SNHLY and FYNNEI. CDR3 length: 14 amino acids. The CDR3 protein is CASSPRDFLNEQFF. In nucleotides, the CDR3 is TGTGCCAGCAGTCCTCGGGACTTTCTCAATGAGCAGTTCTTC.

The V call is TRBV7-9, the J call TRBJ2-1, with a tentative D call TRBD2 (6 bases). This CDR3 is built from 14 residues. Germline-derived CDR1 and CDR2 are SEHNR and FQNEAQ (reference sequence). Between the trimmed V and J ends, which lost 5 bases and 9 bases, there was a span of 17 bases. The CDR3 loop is CASSPMDYAGEQFF. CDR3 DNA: TGTGCCAGCAGCCCGATGGACTATGCGGGTGAGCAGTTCTTC.

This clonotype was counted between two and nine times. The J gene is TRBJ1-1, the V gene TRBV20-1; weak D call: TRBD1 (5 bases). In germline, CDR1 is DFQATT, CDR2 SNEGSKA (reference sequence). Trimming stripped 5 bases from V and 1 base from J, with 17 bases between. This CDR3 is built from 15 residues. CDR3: CSAGGRRGRNTEAFF. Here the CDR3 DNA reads TGCAGTGCTGGAGGACGCCGGGGGAGGAACACTGAAGCTTTCTTT.

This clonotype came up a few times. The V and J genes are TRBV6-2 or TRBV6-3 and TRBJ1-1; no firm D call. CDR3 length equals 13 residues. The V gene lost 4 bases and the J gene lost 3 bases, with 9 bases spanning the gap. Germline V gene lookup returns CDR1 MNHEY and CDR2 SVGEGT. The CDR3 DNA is TGTGCCAGCAGTTCCTTTGGGGACACTGAAGCTTTCTTT. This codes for CASSSFGDTEAFF.

CDR3 amino acids: CASSLESGLGRYSYGYTF. DNA for the CDR3: TGTGCCAGCAGCTTGGAATCAGGGCTGGGAAGGTATAGCTATGGCTACACCTTC. This sequence joins TRBV5-5 and TRBJ1-2; tentatively, D is TRBD1 (5 bases). V was shortened by 0 bases and J by 4 bases, with 22 bases between the two germline ends. Germline CDR1 reads SGHKS; CDR2 reads YYEKEE (reference sequence). The CDR3 sequence is 18 residues long.

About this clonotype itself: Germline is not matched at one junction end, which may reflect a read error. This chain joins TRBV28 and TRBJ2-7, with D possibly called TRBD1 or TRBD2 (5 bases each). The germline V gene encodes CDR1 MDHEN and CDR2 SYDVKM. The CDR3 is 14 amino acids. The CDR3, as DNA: TGTGCCAGCAGTTTTCTAGCAGGGTCCTCCGAGCAGTACTTC. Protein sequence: CASSFLAGSSEQYF.

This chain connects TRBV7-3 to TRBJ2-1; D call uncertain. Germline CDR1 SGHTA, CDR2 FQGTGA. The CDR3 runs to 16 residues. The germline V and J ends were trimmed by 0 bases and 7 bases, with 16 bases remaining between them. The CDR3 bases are TGTGCCAGCAGCTTAACGGGCAAAGTTGGGTCTAATGAGCAGTTCTTC. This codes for CASSLTGKVGSNEQFF.

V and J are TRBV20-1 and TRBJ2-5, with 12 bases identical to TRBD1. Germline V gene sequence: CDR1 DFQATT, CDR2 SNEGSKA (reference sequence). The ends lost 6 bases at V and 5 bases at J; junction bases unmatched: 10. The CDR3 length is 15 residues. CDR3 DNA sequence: TGCAGTGCGCCCCCCGGGACAGGGGGCAGTGAGACCCAGTACTTC. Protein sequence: CSAPPGTGGSETQYF.

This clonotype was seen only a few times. The CDR3 bases are TGCGCCAGCAAAGAGGGGGCTATCACAGATACGCAGTATTTT. This translates into CASKEGAITDTQYF. The chain has TRBV5-1 and TRBJ2-3, with 7 bases matching TRBD1. The V gene's germline CDR1 is SGHRS and CDR2 YFSETQ. V dropped 6 bases and J dropped 2; count of bases not matched to a gene: 6. The CDR3 extends over 14 amino acids.